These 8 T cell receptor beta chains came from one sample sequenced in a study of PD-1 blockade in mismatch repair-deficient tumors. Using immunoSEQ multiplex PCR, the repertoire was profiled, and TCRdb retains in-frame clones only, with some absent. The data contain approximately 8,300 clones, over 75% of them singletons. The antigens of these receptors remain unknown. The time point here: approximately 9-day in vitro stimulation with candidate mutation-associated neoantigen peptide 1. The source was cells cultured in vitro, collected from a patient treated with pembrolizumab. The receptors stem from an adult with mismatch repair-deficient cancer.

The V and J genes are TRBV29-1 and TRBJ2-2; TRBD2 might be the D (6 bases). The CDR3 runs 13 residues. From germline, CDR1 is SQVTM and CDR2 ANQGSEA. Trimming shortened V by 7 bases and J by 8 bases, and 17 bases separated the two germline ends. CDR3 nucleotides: TGCAGCGCCGGTGTAGCGGCAGGGGGGGAGCTGTTTTTT. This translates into CSAGVAAGGELFF.

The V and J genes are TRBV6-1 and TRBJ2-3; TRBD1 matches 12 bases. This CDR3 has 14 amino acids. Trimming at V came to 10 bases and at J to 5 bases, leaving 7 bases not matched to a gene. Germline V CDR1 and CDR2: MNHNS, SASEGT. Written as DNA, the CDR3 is TGTGCCACCACGGGACAGGGGGCTTTAGATACGCAGTATTTT. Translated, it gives CATTGQGALDTQYF.

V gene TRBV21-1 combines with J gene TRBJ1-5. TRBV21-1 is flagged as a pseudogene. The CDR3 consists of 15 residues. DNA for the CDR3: TGTGCCAGCAGCAATTGGGGGGATAGCAATCAGCCCCAGCATTTT. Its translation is CASSNWGDSNQPQHF.

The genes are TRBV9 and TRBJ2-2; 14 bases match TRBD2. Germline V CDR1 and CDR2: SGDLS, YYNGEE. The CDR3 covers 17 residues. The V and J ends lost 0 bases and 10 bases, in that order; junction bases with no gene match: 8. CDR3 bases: TGTGCCAGCAGCGTAGACCCGGGACTAGCGGGAGATTTGGAGCTGTTTTTT. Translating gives CASSVDPGLAGDLELFF.

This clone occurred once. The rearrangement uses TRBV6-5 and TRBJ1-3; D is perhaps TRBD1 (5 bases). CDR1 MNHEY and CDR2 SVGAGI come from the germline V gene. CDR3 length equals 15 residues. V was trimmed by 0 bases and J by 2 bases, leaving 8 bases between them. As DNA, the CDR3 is TGTGCCAGCAGTTACTCCCAGGGAGCTGGAAACACCATATATTTT. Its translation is CASSYSQGAGNTIYF.

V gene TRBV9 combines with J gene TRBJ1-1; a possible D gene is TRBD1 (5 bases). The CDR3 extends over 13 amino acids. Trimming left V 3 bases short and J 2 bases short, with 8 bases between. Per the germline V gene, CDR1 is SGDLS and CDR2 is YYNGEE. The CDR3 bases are TGTGCCAGCAGCGCACGGACAAACACTGAAGCTTTCTTT. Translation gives CASSARTNTEAFF.

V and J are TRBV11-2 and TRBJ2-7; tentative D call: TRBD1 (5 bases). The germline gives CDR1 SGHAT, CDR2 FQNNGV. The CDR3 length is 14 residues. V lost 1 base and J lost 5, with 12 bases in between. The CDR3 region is CASSLAVVRDEQYF. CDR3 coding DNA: TGTGCCAGCAGCTTAGCGGTTGTCAGGGACGAGCAGTACTTC.

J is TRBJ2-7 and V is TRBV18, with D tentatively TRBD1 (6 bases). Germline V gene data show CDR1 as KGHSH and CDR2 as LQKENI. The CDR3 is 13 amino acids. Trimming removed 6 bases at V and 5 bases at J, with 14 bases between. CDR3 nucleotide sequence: TGTGCCAGCTCCTTGATTCAGGGGAACGAGCAGTACTTC. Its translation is CASSLIQGNEQYF. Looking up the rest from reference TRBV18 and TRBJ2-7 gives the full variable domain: NAGVMQNPRHLVRRRGQEARLRCSPMKGHSHVYWYRQLPEEGLKFMVYLQKENIIDESGMPKERFSAEFPKEGPSILRIQQVVRGDSAAYFCASSLIQGNEQYFGPGTRLTVT.